This passage covers 22 T cell receptor beta chains from one sample sequenced in a study of T cells in Graves' hyperthyroidism and ophthalmopathy. Using RNA transcripts as the source, TCR beta CDR3 regions were amplified. Researchers ran a first-round RT-PCR on the TCR CDR3 using the HTBI primer set. Via MiXCR, TCRdb re-called the multiplex PCR reads, giving one row per CDR3 protein. Of around 190,000 distinct CDR3 sequences listed, about a sixth are singletons. What was sequenced was blood. The receptor set was obtained from a woman between 50 and 59 years old with Graves' hyperthyroidism.

The table lists this clonotype with a few counts. Relative to the germline gene, one junction end is altered; a read error may explain this. The chain employs TRBV27 and TRBJ2-1; 8 bases line up with TRBD1. There are 15 residues in the CDR3. Per the germline V gene, CDR1 is MNHEY and CDR2 is SMNVEV (reference sequence). The CDR3 DNA reads TGTGCCAGCAGTTTCAGGGGGCCTACGAACAATGGGCAGTTCTTC. This sequence encodes CASSFRGPTNNGQFF.

On this clonotype: One end of the junction fails to match germline, which may point to a read error. The J gene is TRBJ2-6, the V gene TRBV19; D may match TRBD1 or TRBD2 (5 bases each). This CDR3 is 17 amino acids long. Germline V CDR1 and CDR2: LNHDA, SQIVND (reference sequence). CDR3 loop: CASSIVAGSVGANVLAF. CDR3 DNA sequence: TGTGCCAGTAGTATAGTGGCAGGGTCTGTCGGGGCCAACGTCCTGGCTTTC.

This clonotype was seen a few times. Compared with germline, one end of the junction differs, possibly owing to a read error. V usage is TRBV29-1 and J usage is TRBJ2-7, with 8 positions matching TRBD2. Germline V gene sequence: CDR1 SQVTM, CDR2 ANQGSEA. This CDR3 has 13 amino acids. The CDR3 protein is CSVGHSGNYGQYF. Here the CDR3 DNA reads TGCAGCGTTGGTCATAGCGGGAACTACGGGCAGTACTTC.

This clonotype has at least ten counts. V is TRBV13 and J is TRBJ2-1, with 10 bases aligning to TRBD2. There are 16 residues in the CDR3. CDR1 PRHDT and CDR2 FYEKMQ come from the germline V gene (reference sequence). V trimming: 4 bases; J trimming: 7 bases; junction bases outside the gene matches: 10. The chain's CDR3 is CASSSLLAGVTNEQFF. For the CDR3, the DNA is TGTGCCAGCAGCTCATTGCTAGCGGGAGTCACGAATGAGCAGTTCTTC.

Many counts were recorded for this clonotype. The rearrangement uses TRBV2 and TRBJ2-7; no clear D gene. Per the germline V gene, CDR1 is SNHLY and CDR2 is FYNNEI. The V and J ends lost 4 bases and 0 bases respectively, with 10 bases between them. The length of the CDR3 is 14 residues. CDR3 nucleotides: TGTGCCAGCAGTGTTGGGCTAAACTCCTACGAGCAGTACTTC. Its protein product is CASSVGLNSYEQYF.

In this sample, this clonotype turned up many times. The rearrangement uses TRBV6-5 and TRBJ2-7; 16 bases fit TRBD2. Looked up from germline, CDR1 is MNHEY and CDR2 is SVGAGI. The trim removed 2 bases at V and 7 bases at J, leaving 11 bases unmatched. The CDR3 covers 18 residues. The DNA for the CDR3 is TGTGCCAGCAGTTACCTGGGACTAGCGGGAGGGCCGTCGGAGGAGCAGTACTTC. Its translation: CASSYLGLAGGPSEEQYF.

This clonotype turned up a few times. The V and J genes are TRBV30 and TRBJ2-7; no reliable D call. The germline CDR1 and CDR2 sequences are GTSNPN and SVGIG (reference sequence). Trimming took 4 bases from V and 3 from J, leaving 16 bases between them. This CDR3 is 14 amino acids long. In nucleotides, the CDR3 is TGTGCCTGGACCCAGAAAGGGCTTGGCTACGAGCAGTACTTC. It translates to CAWTQKGLGYEQYF.

The chain uses TRBV5-1 and TRBJ2-5; D might be TRBD2 (5 bases). Germline CDR1 and CDR2: SGHRS and YFSETQ. Trimming left V 4 bases short and J 5 bases short, with 15 bases between. There are 14 residues in the CDR3. CDR3 sequence: CASSPFEGRETQYF. In nucleotides, the CDR3 is TGCGCCAGCAGCCCCTTTGAGGGTCGGGAGACCCAGTACTTC. The full variable domain, with the rest looked up from reference TRBV5-1 and TRBJ2-5, is KAGVTQTPRYLIKTRGQQVTLSCSPISGHRSVSWYQQTPGQGLQFLFEYFSETQRNKGNFPGRFSGRQFSNSRSEMNVSTLELGDSALYLCASSPFEGRETQYFGPGTRLLVL.

This clonotype was found many times. The gene calls are TRBV3-1 and TRBJ1-6; D unclear. In germline, CDR1 is LGHDT, CDR2 YNNKEL (reference sequence). The CDR3 has 13 amino acids. Trimming stripped 0 bases from V and 14 bases from J, with 11 bases between. CDR3: CASSQEEGSALHF. CDR3 coding DNA: TGTGCCAGCAGCCAAGAGGAGGGTTCGGCCCTCCACTTT.

This clonotype came up many times. The J gene is TRBJ1-5, the V gene TRBV5-5; no clear D. The CDR3 contains 14 residues. In germline, CDR1 is SGHKS, CDR2 YYEKEE (reference sequence). Between the trimmed V and J ends, which lost 2 bases and 1 base, there was a span of 7 bases. The CDR3 DNA reads TGTGCCAGCAGCTTTGGATCGAGCAATCAGCCCCAGCATTTT. Protein product: CASSFGSSNQPQHF.

This clonotype has a count of ten or more. This rearrangement joins TRBV24-1 to TRBJ2-1; no clear D. With 9 bases removed from V and 1 base from J, the gap between germline ends came to 12 bases. The CDR3 totals 14 residues. CDR1 is KGHDR, CDR2 SFDVKD, per germline. The CDR3 sequence is CATSNSGSYNEQFF. CDR3 nucleotides: TGTGCCACCTCTAACAGTGGTTCCTACAATGAGCAGTTCTTC.

The chain has TRBV7-2 and TRBJ1-5, with D unresolved. Trimming cost V 1 base and J 0 bases, with 7 bases left between them. CDR1 is SGHTA, CDR2 FQGNSA, per germline. The CDR3 totals 15 residues. The CDR3: CASSLGHLSNQPQHF. CDR3 nucleotide sequence: TGTGCCAGCAGCTTAGGACACCTTAGCAATCAGCCCCAGCATTTT.

This clonotype has at least ten counts. The V call is TRBV28, the J call TRBJ2-7; D ambiguous. CDR1 is MDHEN and CDR2 is SYDVKM in the germline V gene. V shed 3 bases and J shed 3 bases, with 6 bases lying between them. CDR3 length equals 12 residues. For the CDR3, the DNA is TGTGCCAGCAGTTTCAAAGACTACGAGCAGTACTTC. This codes for CASSFKDYEQYF.

This clonotype has a handful of counts. The chain couples TRBV19 to TRBJ2-3, with D possibly called TRBD1 or TRBD2 (5 bases each). The CDR3 has 15 residues. Germline V gives CDR1 LNHDA, CDR2 SQIVND (reference sequence). Trimming took 7 bases from V and 3 from J, leaving 17 bases between them. In DNA form, the CDR3 reads TGTGCCAGTACCGAGACCGGGACCAGAACAGATACGCAGTATTTT. It is translated as CASTETGTRTDTQYF.

Ten or more counts support this clonotype. This chain connects TRBV6-1 to TRBJ2-1; no reliable D call. This CDR3 is built from 14 residues. V was trimmed by 5 bases and J by 1 base, leaving 9 bases between them. The germline CDR1 and CDR2 sequences are MNHNS and SASEGT. The CDR3 region has the DNA TGTGCCAGCAGTCCCGTAGTGTCCTACAATGAGCAGTTCTTC. This codes for CASSPVVSYNEQFF.

V gene TRBV15 combines with J gene TRBJ2-5; D possibly corresponds to TRBD2 (7 bases). V was clipped by 1 base and J by 7 bases, with 22 bases between them. Germline V gene lookup returns CDR1 LNHNV and CDR2 YYDKDF (reference sequence). The CDR3 extends over 17 amino acids. The DNA of the CDR3 is TGTGCCACCAGCAGAGTGGGGGGGGGCGCGGACTGGGGGACCCAGTACTTC. Translating it yields CATSRVGGGADWGTQYF.

This clonotype showed up just a few times. The chain is built from TRBV5-1 and TRBJ2-5; no definite D call. This CDR3 has 14 residues. Germline V gives CDR1 SGHRS, CDR2 YFSETQ. The V end lost 6 bases, the J end lost 5 bases, and 17 bases lay between the germline ends. CDR3 amino acids: CASTLGRVGETQYF. In nucleotides, the CDR3 is TGCGCCAGCACCCTTGGTAGGGTTGGGGAGACCCAGTACTTC.

This clonotype has ten or more counts. The chain joins TRBV9 to TRBJ2-3, with 11 bases aligning to TRBD2. CDR1 is SGDLS and CDR2 is YYNGEE in the germline V gene. V lost 0 bases to trimming and J lost 2 bases; unmatched junction nucleotides: 5. CDR3 size: 17 residues. The chain's CDR3 is CASSVEGGLAATDTQYF. CDR3 DNA sequence: TGTGCCAGCAGCGTAGAAGGGGGACTAGCGGCCACAGATACGCAGTATTTT.

This clonotype occurred many times. The chain employs TRBV28 and TRBJ1-2; TRBD1 is a possible D gene (6 bases). CDR3 size: 13 residues. Trimming shortened V by 3 bases and J by 8 bases, and 13 bases separated the two germline ends. From germline, CDR1 is MDHEN and CDR2 SYDVKM. The CDR3 here is CASSFAGEKGYTF. The CDR3 DNA sequence: TGTGCCAGCAGTTTTGCAGGGGAGAAGGGCTACACCTTC.

Many counts were recorded for this clonotype. V usage is TRBV20-1 and J usage is TRBJ2-1; 11 bases are shared with TRBD2. V lost 8 bases and J lost 4; bases outside the gene matches: 7. CDR1 and CDR2 (germline): DFQATT, SNEGSKA (reference sequence). This CDR3 is 14 amino acids long. The CDR3 coding sequence is TGCAGTCAGAAGGGACTAGCGGCTTACAATGAGCAGTTCTTC. It encodes CSQKGLAAYNEQFF.

This chain uses TRBV10-3 with TRBJ2-3, with 16 bases identical to TRBD2. The junction had 9 bases not matched to a gene; V was cut back by 4 bases and J by 8 bases. CDR3 length: 17 amino acids. Germline V gene sequence: CDR1 ENHRY, CDR2 SYGVKD. The DNA for the CDR3 is TGTGCCATCAGTGCCTCGGGACTAGCGGGAGGGATCGGTACGCAGTATTTT. It encodes CAISASGLAGGIGTQYF.

V and J are TRBV28 and TRBJ2-5; D tentatively fits TRBD1 or TRBD2 (5 bases each). The germline V gene has CDR1 MDHEN and CDR2 SYDVKM. Trimming took 7 bases from V and 5 from J, leaving 8 bases between them. There are 11 residues in the CDR3. The chain's CDR3 is CASKGDETQYF. The CDR3 DNA is TGTGCCAGCAAAGGGGACGAGACCCAGTACTTC.